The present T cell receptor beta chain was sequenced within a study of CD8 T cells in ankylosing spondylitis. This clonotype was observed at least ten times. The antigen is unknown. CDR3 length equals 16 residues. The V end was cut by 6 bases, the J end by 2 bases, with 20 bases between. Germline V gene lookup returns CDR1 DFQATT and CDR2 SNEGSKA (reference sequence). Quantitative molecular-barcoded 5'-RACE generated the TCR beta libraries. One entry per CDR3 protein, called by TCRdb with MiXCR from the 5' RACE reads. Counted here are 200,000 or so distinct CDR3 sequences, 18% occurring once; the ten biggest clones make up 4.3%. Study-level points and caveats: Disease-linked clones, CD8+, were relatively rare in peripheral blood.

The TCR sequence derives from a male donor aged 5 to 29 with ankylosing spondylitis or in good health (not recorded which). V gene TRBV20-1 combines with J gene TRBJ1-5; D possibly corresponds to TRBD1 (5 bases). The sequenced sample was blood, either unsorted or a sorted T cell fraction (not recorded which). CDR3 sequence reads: CSAETVSGRGNQPQHF. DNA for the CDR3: TGCAGTGCCGAGACAGTGTCGGGCAGGGGCAATCAGCCCCAGCATTTT.